What follows is one T cell receptor (beta chain) and its context. Its recognized antigen is unknown. Base qualities are not at hand, and no much larger clone is one base apart. The data derive from a study of T-cell reconstitution after alpha-beta-depleted transplantation in children (dated by TCRdb to the mid-2010s). In terms of the full investigation: The study quantitatively tracked T-cell immune reconstitution after TCRalphabeta/CD19-depleted allogeneic hematopoietic cell transplantation in children using TCR repertoire profiling.

Receptors were amplified or captured by PCR. The reads were generated on an Illumina HiSeq 2500. To normalize quantification of the TCRbeta repertoire, the TCR libraries were built with molecular barcoding that relied on unique molecular identifiers. TCRdb redid the processing of the public reads, applying fastp at Q25 and MiXCR, and retained in-frame beta chains. Entries are consolidated by CDR3 protein sequence, retaining the most common genes and DNA. The sample table lists about 540,000 distinct CDR3 sequences, approximately 20% of them with a count of one. Of the sample, 3.3% is held by the ten largest clones. The germline V gene (reference sequence) gives CDR1 as DFQATT and CDR2 as SNEGSKA. Including cysteine and phenylalanine, the CDR3 has 13 amino acids. Here the CDR3 DNA is all that survives: 39 bases in frame from base 1.

The sequence derives from a human donor who donated a stem cell graft to a child with acute lymphoblastic leukemia. The input for sequencing was PBMCs from the stem cell graft donor, taken from the stem cell graft. The chain joins TRBV20-1 to TRBJ1-1; the D segment cannot be called with confidence. The DNA is as follows: TGCGCCGTCGACCTAGCAGCTGTCACTGAAGCTTTCTTT. It encodes CAVDLAAVTEAFF.